This TCR beta chain was sequenced in a study of CD8 T cells in Susac syndrome. Broader study findings: TCR sequencing and HLA analysis covered a relatively small number of individuals.

Sequencing of TCR beta was performed on blood CD8+ T cells and on blood CD4+ T cells. The RNA input was 0.5 to 1 ug, and it was reverse transcribed with random hexamers. One entry per CDR3 protein results from TCRdb running MiXCR on the immunoSEQ multiplex PCR reads. The repertoire holds about 290,000 distinct CDR3 sequences, roughly 85% seen once, with roughly 0.21% in the top ten. Regarding this clonotype: Its antigen is undetermined.

Sequencing was done on a sample of CD8+ T cells from PBMCs. The sequence was obtained from a human donor with multiple sclerosis.

CDR3 nucleotide sequence: TGTGCCAGCAGCAAGGGACTAGCAGGCTACGAGCAGTACTTC. This translates into CASSKGLAGYEQYF. The genes are TRBV13 and TRBJ2-7; 9 bases are shared with TRBD2. The germline gives CDR1 PRHDT, CDR2 FYEKMQ (reference sequence). Unmatched junction bases numbered 5, after V lost 5 bases and J lost 3 bases. The CDR3 totals 14 residues.